This record looks at one T cell receptor (beta chain) sequence and its context. Its antigen remains unknown. TCRdb keeps only in-frame clones here, not all; method: immunoSEQ multiplex PCR. The table shows 50,000 to 80,000 clones, with roughly 95% occurring only once. This sample was included in a study of cytomegalovirus exposure and HLA in healthy donors. The donors were members of the validation cohort, which comprised more than 90 subjects and was separate from the first cohort of 600 to 850 subjects. Study findings and constraints: In vitro, a few CMV-associated chains proved specific for CMV antigens. Reported performance of the classifier showed diagnosis of cytomegalovirus status with high specificity and sensitivity. The TCR clusters that emerged in the first cohort tended, a later analysis found, to co-occur in the 120 validation repertoires.

This receptor was obtained from a woman between 18 and 29 years old in good health and CMV-seropositive. Sequencing was done on a sample of PBMCs.

The CDR3 protein is CASSLYRGPEAFF. The CDR3, as DNA: TGTGCCAGCAGCTTATACAGGGGTCCGGAAGCTTTCTTT. The rearrangement joins TRBV7-2 to TRBJ1-1; the match to TRBD1 covers 7 bases. CDR3 size: 13 residues. V shed 2 bases and J 8 bases; nucleotides not matched to a gene: 5. The germline CDR1 and CDR2 sequences are SGHTA and FQGNSA.